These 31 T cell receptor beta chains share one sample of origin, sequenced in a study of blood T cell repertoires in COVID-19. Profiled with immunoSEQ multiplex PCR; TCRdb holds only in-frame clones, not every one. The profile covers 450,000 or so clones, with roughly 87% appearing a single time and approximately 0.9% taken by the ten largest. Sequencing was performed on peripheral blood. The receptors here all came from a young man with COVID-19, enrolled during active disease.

The CDR3 region is CASSSGQGALGTQYF. The CDR3 nucleotides read TGCGCCAGCAGCTCTGGACAGGGGGCGTTGGGGACCCAGTACTTC. The rearrangement joins TRBV5-1 to TRBJ2-5, with TRBD1 matching over 11 bases. The CDR3 totals 15 residues. In germline, CDR1 is SGHRS, CDR2 YFSETQ. V lost 3 bases, J lost 7 bases, and 8 bases stayed unmatched.

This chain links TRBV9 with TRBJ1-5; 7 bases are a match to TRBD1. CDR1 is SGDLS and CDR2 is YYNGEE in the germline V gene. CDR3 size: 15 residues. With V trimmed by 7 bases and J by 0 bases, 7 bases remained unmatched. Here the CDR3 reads CASGPGGNSNQPQHF. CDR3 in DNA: TGTGCCAGCGGACCAGGGGGGAATAGCAATCAGCCCCAGCATTTT.

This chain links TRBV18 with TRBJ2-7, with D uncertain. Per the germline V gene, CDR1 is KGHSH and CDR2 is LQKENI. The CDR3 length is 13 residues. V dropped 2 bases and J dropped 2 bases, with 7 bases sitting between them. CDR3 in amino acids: CASSPSITYEQYF. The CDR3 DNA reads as TGTGCCAGCTCACCATCTATTACCTACGAGCAGTACTTC. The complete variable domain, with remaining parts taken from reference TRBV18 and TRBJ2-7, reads NAGVMQNPRHLVRRRGQEARLRCSPMKGHSHVYWYRQLPEEGLKFMVYLQKENIIDESGMPKERFSAEFPKEGPSILRIQQVVRGDSAAYFCASSPSITYEQYFGPGTRLTVT.

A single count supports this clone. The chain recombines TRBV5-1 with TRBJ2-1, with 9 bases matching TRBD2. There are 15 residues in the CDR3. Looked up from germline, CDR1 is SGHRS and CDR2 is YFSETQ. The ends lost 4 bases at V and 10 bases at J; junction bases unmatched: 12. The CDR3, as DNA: TGCGCCAGCAGCGGGGGCGCGGGGGGGCGGTTAGAGCAGTTCTTC. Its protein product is CASSGGAGGRLEQFF.

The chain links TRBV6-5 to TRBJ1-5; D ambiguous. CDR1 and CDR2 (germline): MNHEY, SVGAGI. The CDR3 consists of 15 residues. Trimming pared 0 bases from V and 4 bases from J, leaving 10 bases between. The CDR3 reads CASSYSEQPNQPQHF. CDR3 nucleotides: TGTGCCAGCAGTTACTCGGAACAGCCGAATCAGCCCCAGCATTTT.

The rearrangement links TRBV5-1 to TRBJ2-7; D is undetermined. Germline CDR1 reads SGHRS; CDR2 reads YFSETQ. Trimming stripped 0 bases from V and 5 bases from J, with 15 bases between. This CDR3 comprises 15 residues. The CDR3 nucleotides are TGCGCCAGCAGCTTGGCTTCAGGCGTATACCACGAGCAGTACTTC. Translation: CASSLASGVYHEQYF.

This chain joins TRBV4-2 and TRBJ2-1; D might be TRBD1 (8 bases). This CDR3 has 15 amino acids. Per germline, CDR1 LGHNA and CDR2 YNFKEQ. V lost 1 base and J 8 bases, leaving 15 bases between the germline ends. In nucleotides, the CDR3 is TGTGCCAGCAGCCAAGCGAGCGGGACAGGCTATGAGCAGTTCTTC. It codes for CASSQASGTGYEQFF.

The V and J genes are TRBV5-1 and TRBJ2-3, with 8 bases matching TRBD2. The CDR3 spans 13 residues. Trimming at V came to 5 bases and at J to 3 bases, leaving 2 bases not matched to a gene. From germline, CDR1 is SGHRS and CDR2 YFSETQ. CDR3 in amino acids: CASRAGVTDTQYF. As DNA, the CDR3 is TGCGCCAGCAGAGCGGGAGTGACAGATACGCAGTATTTT. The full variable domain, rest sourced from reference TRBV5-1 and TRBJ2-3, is KAGVTQTPRYLIKTRGQQVTLSCSPISGHRSVSWYQQTPGQGLQFLFEYFSETQRNKGNFPGRFSGRQFSNSRSEMNVSTLELGDSALYLCASRAGVTDTQYFGPGTRLTVL.

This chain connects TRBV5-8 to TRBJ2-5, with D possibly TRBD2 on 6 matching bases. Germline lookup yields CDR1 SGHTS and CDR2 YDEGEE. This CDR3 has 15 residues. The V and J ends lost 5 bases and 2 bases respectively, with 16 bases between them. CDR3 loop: CASRTLGSGQETQYF. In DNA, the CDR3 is TGTGCCAGCAGAACTTTGGGTAGCGGTCAAGAGACCCAGTACTTC.

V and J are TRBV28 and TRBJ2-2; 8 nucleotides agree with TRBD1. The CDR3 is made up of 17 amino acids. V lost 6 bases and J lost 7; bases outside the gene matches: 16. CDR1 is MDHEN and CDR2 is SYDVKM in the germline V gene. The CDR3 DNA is TGTGCCAGCAGACCCCAGGGGGCCTCACGATTTGGCGGGGAGCTGTTTTTT. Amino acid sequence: CASRPQGASRFGGELFF.

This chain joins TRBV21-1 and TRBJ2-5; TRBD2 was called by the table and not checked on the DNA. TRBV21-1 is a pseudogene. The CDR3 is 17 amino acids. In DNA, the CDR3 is TGTGCCAGCAGCAAACTGATAGCGGGAGAGGGGCAAGAGACCCAGTACTTC. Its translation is CASSKLIAGEGQETQYF.

Here the CDR3 DNA reads TGTGCCAGCAGTACCCCGGAGGAGGCGGGAGGCGTCTACAATGAGCAGTTCTTC. Protein: CASSTPEEAGGVYNEQFF. This chain joins TRBV25-1 and TRBJ2-1; 8 bases line up with TRBD2. Germline lookup yields CDR1 MGHDK and CDR2 SYGVNS. CDR3 length: 18 residues. The V gene end was trimmed by 5 bases and the J gene end by 3 bases; junction bases not matched to a gene: 15.

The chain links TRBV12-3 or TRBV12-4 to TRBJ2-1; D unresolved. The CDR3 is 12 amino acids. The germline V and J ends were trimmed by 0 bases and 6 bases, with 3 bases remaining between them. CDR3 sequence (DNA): TGTGCCAGCAGTTTAGCGAGCAATGAGCAGTTCTTC. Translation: CASSLASNEQFF.

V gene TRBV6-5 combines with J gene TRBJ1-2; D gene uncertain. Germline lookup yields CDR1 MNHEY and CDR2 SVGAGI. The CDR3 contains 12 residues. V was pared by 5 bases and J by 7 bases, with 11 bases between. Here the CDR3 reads CASSLNPGGYTF. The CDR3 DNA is TGTGCCAGCAGTCTCAATCCAGGTGGCTACACCTTC.

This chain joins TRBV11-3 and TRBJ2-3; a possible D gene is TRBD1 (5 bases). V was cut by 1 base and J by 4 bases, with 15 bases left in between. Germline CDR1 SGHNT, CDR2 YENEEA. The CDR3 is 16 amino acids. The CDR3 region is CASSLGVGRIADTQYF. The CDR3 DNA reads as TGTGCCAGCAGCTTAGGGGTGGGGCGCATCGCAGATACGCAGTATTTT. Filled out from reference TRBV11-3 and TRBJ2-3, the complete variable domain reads EAGVVQSPRYKIIEKKQPVAFWCNPISGHNTLYWYLQNLGQGPELLIRYENEEAVDDSQLPKDRFSAERLKGVDSTLKIQPAELGDSAVYLCASSLGVGRIADTQYFGPGTRLTVL.

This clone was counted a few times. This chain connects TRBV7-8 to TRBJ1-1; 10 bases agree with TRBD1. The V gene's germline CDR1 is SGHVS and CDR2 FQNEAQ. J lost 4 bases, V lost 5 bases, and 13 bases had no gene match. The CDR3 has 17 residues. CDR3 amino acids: CASSPWGTGVPGTEAFF. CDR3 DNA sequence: TGTGCCAGCAGCCCCTGGGGGACAGGGGTTCCGGGCACTGAAGCTTTCTTT.

Written as DNA, the CDR3 is TGTGCCAGCAGGGATAGAGGTGGAAACACCATATATTTT. It specifies CASRDRGGNTIYF. The V and J genes are TRBV3-1 (or the pseudogene TRBV3-2) and TRBJ1-3; D call uncertain. The CDR3 contains 13 residues. Germline CDR1 LGHDT, CDR2 YNNKEL (reference sequence). V was trimmed by 6 bases and J by 3 bases, leaving 9 bases between them.

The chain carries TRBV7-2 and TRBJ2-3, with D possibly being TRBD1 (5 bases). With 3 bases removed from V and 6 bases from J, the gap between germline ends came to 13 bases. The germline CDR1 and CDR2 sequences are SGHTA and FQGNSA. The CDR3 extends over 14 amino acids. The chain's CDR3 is CASSFGQGSDTQYF. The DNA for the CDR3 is TGTGCCAGCAGCTTTGGTCAGGGTTCGGATACGCAGTATTTT. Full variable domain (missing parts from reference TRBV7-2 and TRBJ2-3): GAGVSQSPSNKVTEKGKDVELRCDPISGHTALYWYRQSLGQGLEFLIYFQGNSAPDKSGLPSDRFSAERTGGSVSTLTIQRTQQEDSAVYLCASSFGQGSDTQYFGPGTRLTVL.

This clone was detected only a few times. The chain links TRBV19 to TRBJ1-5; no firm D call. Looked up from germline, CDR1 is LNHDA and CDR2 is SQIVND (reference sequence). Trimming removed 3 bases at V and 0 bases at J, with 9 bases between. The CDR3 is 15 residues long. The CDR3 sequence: CASSMADYSNQPQHF. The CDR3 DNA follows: TGTGCCAGTAGTATGGCAGATTATAGCAATCAGCCCCAGCATTTT.

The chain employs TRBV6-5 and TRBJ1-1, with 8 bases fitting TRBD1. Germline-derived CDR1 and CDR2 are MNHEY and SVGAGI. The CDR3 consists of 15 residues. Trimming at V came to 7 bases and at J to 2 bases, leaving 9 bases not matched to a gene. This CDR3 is CASTPLQGANTEAFF. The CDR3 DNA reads TGTGCCAGCACCCCTCTCCAGGGGGCTAACACTGAAGCTTTCTTT.

The CDR3 region is CASSDYGASGGLAQYF. The CDR3 coding sequence is TGTGCCAGCAGCGATTACGGGGCTAGCGGGGGCCTTGCGCAGTATTTT. The chain combines TRBV7-2 with TRBJ2-3; TRBD2 matches 10 bases. The germline gives CDR1 SGHTA, CDR2 FQGNSA. V was pared by 5 bases and J by 10 bases, with 15 bases of the junction left unmatched. The CDR3 contains 16 residues.

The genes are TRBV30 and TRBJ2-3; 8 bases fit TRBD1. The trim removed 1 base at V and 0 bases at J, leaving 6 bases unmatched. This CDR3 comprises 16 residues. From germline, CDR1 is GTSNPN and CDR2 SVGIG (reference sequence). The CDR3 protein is CAWSEQNRGSTDTQYF. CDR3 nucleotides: TGTGCCTGGAGTGAACAAAACAGGGGGAGCACAGATACGCAGTATTTT. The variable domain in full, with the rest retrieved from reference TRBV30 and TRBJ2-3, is SQTIHQWPATLVQPVGSPLSLECTVEGTSNPNLYWYRQAAGRGLQLLFYSVGIGQISSEVPQNLSASRPQDRQFILSSKKLLLSDSGFYLCAWSEQNRGSTDTQYFGPGTRLTVL.

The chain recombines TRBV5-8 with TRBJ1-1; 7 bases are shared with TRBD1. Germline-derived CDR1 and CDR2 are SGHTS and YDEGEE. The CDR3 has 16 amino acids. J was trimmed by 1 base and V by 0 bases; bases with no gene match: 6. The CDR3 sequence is CASSLGIQGRNTEAFF. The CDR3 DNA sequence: TGTGCCAGCAGCTTGGGCATACAGGGGAGGAACACTGAAGCTTTCTTT. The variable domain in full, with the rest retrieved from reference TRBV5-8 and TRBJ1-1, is EAGVTQSPTHLIKTRGQQATLRCSPISGHTSVYWYQQALGLGLQFLLWYDEGEERNRGNFPPRFSGRQFPNYSSELNVNALELEDSALYLCASSLGIQGRNTEAFFGQGTRLTVV.

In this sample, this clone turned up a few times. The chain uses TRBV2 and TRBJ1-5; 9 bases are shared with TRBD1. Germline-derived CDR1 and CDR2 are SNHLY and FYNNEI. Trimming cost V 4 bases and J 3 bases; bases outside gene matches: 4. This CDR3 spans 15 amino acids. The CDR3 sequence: CASSGGQGPNQPQHF. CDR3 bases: TGTGCCAGCAGTGGGGGACAGGGTCCCAATCAGCCCCAGCATTTT.

The CDR3 sequence is CASSSPDGTTNEKLFF. Here the CDR3 DNA reads TGTGCCAGCAGTTCCCCAGACGGGACAACTAATGAAAAACTGTTTTTT. The chain joins TRBV28 to TRBJ1-4; D gene ambiguous. The CDR3 has 16 amino acids. The germline V gene encodes CDR1 MDHEN and CDR2 SYDVKM. Trimming shortened V by 4 bases and J by 0 bases, and 12 bases separated the two germline ends. Full variable domain (remainder filled in from reference TRBV28 and TRBJ1-4): DVKVTQSSRYLVKRTGEKVFLECVQDMDHENMFWYRQDPGLGLRLIYFSYDVKMKEKGDIPEGYSVSREKKERFSLILESASTNQTSMYLCASSSPDGTTNEKLFFGSGTQLSVL.

The DNA of the CDR3 is TGTGCCAGCAGCGGCACCGGGACTAGCGGGAGGCTCTACAATGAGCAGTTCTTC. Protein: CASSGTGTSGRLYNEQFF. The chain employs TRBV7-9 and TRBJ2-1, with 15 bases identical to TRBD2. This CDR3 is built from 18 residues. Germline trimming cut 5 bases from V and 3 bases from J; bases unmatched to any gene: 8. CDR1 and CDR2 (germline): SEHNR, FQNEAQ (reference sequence).

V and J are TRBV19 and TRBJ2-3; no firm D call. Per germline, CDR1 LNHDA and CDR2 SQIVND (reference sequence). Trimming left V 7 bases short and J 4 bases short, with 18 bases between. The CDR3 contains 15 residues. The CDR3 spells CASTPMYSVSDTQYF. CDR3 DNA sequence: TGTGCCAGTACCCCTATGTATTCGGTATCAGATACGCAGTATTTT.

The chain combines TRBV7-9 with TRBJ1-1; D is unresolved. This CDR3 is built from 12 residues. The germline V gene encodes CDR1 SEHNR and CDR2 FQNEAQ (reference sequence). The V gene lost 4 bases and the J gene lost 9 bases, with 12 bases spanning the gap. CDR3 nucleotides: TGTGCCAGCAGCTATCTCGACGGGAAAGCTTTCTTT. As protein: CASSYLDGKAFF.

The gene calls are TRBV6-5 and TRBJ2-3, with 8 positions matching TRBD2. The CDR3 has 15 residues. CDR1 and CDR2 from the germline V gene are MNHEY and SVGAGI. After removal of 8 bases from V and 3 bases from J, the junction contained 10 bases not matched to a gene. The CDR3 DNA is TGTGCCAGCGGTCATAGCGGGGCCCGGACAGATACGCAGTATTTT. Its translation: CASGHSGARTDTQYF.

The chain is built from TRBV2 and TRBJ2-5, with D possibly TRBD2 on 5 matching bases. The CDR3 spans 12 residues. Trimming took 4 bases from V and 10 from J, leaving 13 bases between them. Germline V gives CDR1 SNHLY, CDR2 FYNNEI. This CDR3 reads CASSAADRDQYF. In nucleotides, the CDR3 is TGTGCCAGCAGTGCGGCAGACCGGGACCAGTACTTC.

Here the CDR3 DNA reads TGTGCCAGCAGCTCGACCAAGACAGGGCTGCTCATGAACACTGAAGCTTTCTTT. This sequence encodes CASSSTKTGLLMNTEAFF. V usage is TRBV7-9 and J usage is TRBJ1-1; 7 bases map to TRBD1. Germline CDR1 and CDR2: SEHNR and FQNEAQ (reference sequence). Germline trimming cut 4 bases from V and 0 bases from J; bases unmatched to any gene: 14. CDR3 length: 18 residues.